The 26 T cell receptor beta chains given below trace back to one sample, sequenced in a study of T-cell reconstitution after alpha-beta-depleted transplantation in children. A library of TCRbeta sequences, prepared with unique molecular identifiers, was generated. MiXCR, applied by TCRdb to the PCR reads, yields one record per CDR3 protein. This sample has about 830,000 distinct CDR3 sequences; roughly 15% occur once, and the top ten carry approximately 5%. Sequenced material: PBMCs, mostly from graft donor cells, taken 360 days after TCRalphabeta/CD19-depleted stem cell transplant. The source is a male patient younger than 18 who had a stem cell transplant for acute lymphoblastic leukemia, so the T cells may come from the graft donor.

This clonotype was seen a handful of times. V and J are TRBV7-9 and TRBJ2-2; tentatively, D is TRBD1 (6 bases). Trimming removed 1 base at V and 2 bases at J, with 14 bases between. The CDR3 runs 17 residues. The germline V gene has CDR1 SEHNR and CDR2 FQNEAQ (reference sequence). DNA of the CDR3: TGTGCCAGCAGCTTAGGGACAGTTCTCAGAAACACCGGGGAGCTGTTTTTT. Its protein product is CASSLGTVLRNTGELFF.

The chain employs TRBV6-1 and TRBJ2-7; 8 bases agree with TRBD2. V gave up 8 bases and J gave up 0 bases; unmatched junction bases: 15. The CDR3 has 17 amino acids. Germline V CDR1 and CDR2: MNHNS, SASEGT. The CDR3 sequence is CASLGGSAGGISYEQYF. The CDR3 region has the DNA TGTGCCAGCCTGGGGGGCTCGGCGGGAGGCATCTCCTACGAGCAGTACTTC.

Comments on this clonotype: A much larger clone differs from this one at a single base, so this may be a read error. The gene calls are TRBV5-5 and TRBJ1-6, with D hard to call. The germline gives CDR1 SGHKS, CDR2 YYEKEE (reference sequence). This CDR3 spans 12 amino acids. Trimming took 4 bases from V and 9 from J, leaving 8 bases between them. CDR3 loop: CASSRETSPLHF. The CDR3 nucleotides read TGTGCCAGCAGCCGAGAGACTTCACCCCTCCACTTT. The variable domain in full, completed from reference TRBV5-5 and TRBJ1-6, reads DAGVTQSPTHLIKTRGQQVTLRCSPISGHKSVSWYQQVLGQGPQFIFQYYEKEERGRGNFPDRFSARQFPNYSSELNVNALLLGDSALYLCASSRETSPLHFGNGTRLTVT.

This clonotype was observed a few times. The V and J genes are TRBV7-3 and TRBJ2-3; perhaps TRBD1 as D (5 bases). In germline, CDR1 is SGHTA, CDR2 FQGTGA. Trimming pared 5 bases from V and 2 bases from J, leaving 14 bases between. There are 15 residues in the CDR3. The CDR3 sequence: CASSRVLGATDTQYF. The CDR3, as DNA: TGTGCCAGCAGCCGGGTCCTTGGGGCCACAGATACGCAGTATTTT.

This clonotype was counted ten times or more. V usage is TRBV12-3 or TRBV12-4 and J usage is TRBJ2-7, with D perhaps assigned TRBD1 or TRBD2 (6 bases each). The CDR3 loop spans 13 amino acids. V was trimmed by 4 bases and J by 3 bases, leaving 10 bases between them. CDR3 region: CASSYREVYEQYF. The CDR3 bases are TGTGCCAGCAGTTACAGGGAGGTCTACGAGCAGTACTTC.

This rearrangement joins TRBV7-6 to TRBJ2-7; 10 nucleotides agree with TRBD2. Per the germline V gene, CDR1 is SGHVS and CDR2 is FNYEAQ. The CDR3 runs 15 residues. V was clipped by 2 bases and J by 3 bases; unmatched bases: 4. CDR3 bases: TGTGCCAGCAGCTTAAAACTAGCGGGGCACTACGAGCAGTACTTC. This encodes CASSLKLAGHYEQYF.

The sample holds a few counts of this clonotype. Here the CDR3 DNA reads TGTGCCAGCAGCCCTGTGGGGACAGGGGGCTACGAGCAGTACTTC. Translated, it gives CASSPVGTGGYEQYF. V and J are TRBV7-9 and TRBJ2-7; 11 bases match TRBD1. V shed 5 bases, J shed 3 bases, and the junction held 6 bases outside the gene matches. Germline V gene data show CDR1 as SEHNR and CDR2 as FQNEAQ (reference sequence). The CDR3 length is 15 residues.

This clonotype was picked up a small number of times. CDR3 protein: CASSEMGERDTDTQYF. DNA for the CDR3: TGCGCCAGCAGTGAGATGGGGGAGCGGGACACAGATACGCAGTATTTT. The J gene is TRBJ2-3, the V gene TRBV10-1; 7 bases are shared with TRBD2. This CDR3 contains 16 residues. The trim removed 2 bases at V and 2 bases at J, leaving 7 bases unmatched. Germline V gene data show CDR1 as WNHNN and CDR2 as SYGVQD (reference sequence).

The chain is built from TRBV7-8 and TRBJ2-3; 10 positions agree with TRBD2. CDR1 and CDR2 (germline): SGHVS, FQNEAQ. The CDR3 length is 16 residues. V shed 5 bases, J shed 1 base, and the junction held 6 bases outside the gene matches. CDR3 nucleotides: TGTGCCAGCAGCATCCTAGCGGGAGTTCGCACAGATACGCAGTATTTT. Translation: CASSILAGVRTDTQYF.

The chain recombines TRBV12-3 or TRBV12-4 with TRBJ2-2; 9 bases fit TRBD1. V was clipped by 4 bases and J by 5 bases; unmatched bases: 11. The CDR3 loop spans 17 amino acids. In DNA form, the CDR3 reads TGTGCCAGCAGTTCGGATGGGACAGGGAGCTCGACCGGGGAGCTGTTTTTT. Its translation is CASSSDGTGSSTGELFF.

This clonotype showed up just a few times. V and J are TRBV10-2 and TRBJ2-3; TRBD2 aligns across 7 bases. CDR3 size: 18 residues. Germline V gene lookup returns CDR1 WSHSY and CDR2 SAAADI. V lost 6 bases, J lost 3 bases, and 18 bases stayed unmatched. The CDR3 protein is CASRWGSREPWETDTQYF. DNA of the CDR3: TGCGCCAGCAGGTGGGGATCGCGGGAGCCATGGGAAACAGATACGCAGTATTTT.

The chain links TRBV28 to TRBJ2-2; TRBD2 agrees at 13 bases. The germline V gene has CDR1 MDHEN and CDR2 SYDVKM. With V trimmed by 2 bases and J by 4 bases, 13 bases remained unmatched. This CDR3 is built from 20 residues. CDR3 loop: CASSLPPGLAGAQGTGELFF. CDR3 DNA sequence: TGTGCCAGCAGTTTACCTCCCGGACTAGCGGGAGCTCAAGGCACCGGGGAGCTGTTTTTT. The complete variable domain, with remaining parts taken from reference TRBV28 and TRBJ2-2, reads DVKVTQSSRYLVKRTGEKVFLECVQDMDHENMFWYRQDPGLGLRLIYFSYDVKMKEKGDIPEGYSVSREKKERFSLILESASTNQTSMYLCASSLPPGLAGAQGTGELFFGEGSRLTVL.

The J gene is TRBJ2-7, the V gene TRBV9; 7 positions agree with TRBD1. The CDR3 has 14 amino acids. V gave up 4 bases and J gave up 3 bases; unmatched junction bases: 7. CDR1 and CDR2 (germline): SGDLS, YYNGEE. CDR3 coding DNA: TGTGCCAGCAGCCCAGGACAGGCGGGCTACGAGCAGTACTTC. It yields the protein CASSPGQAGYEQYF.

Many counts were recorded for this clonotype. The rearrangement links TRBV29-1 to TRBJ1-3, with D possibly being TRBD1 (6 bases). The CDR3 is made up of 14 amino acids. Germline V CDR1 and CDR2: SQVTM, ANQGSEA. V dropped 6 bases and J dropped 0 bases, with 12 bases sitting between them. The CDR3 DNA follows: TGCAGCGTACAACAGGGCTTCTCTGGAAACACCATATATTTT. Amino acids: CSVQQGFSGNTIYF.

This clonotype turned up a few times. The chain carries TRBV20-1 and TRBJ2-1, with TRBD1 matching over 11 bases. Germline trimming cut 2 bases from V and 5 bases from J; bases unmatched to any gene: 5. Germline V gene data show CDR1 as DFQATT and CDR2 as SNEGSKA (reference sequence). The CDR3 has 15 amino acids. The CDR3 nucleotides are TGCAGTGCTAGATCCGGGACAGGGGGTAACAATGAGCAGTTCTTC. Translation: CSARSGTGGNNEQFF.

The chain joins TRBV13 to TRBJ2-7; the match to TRBD2 covers 15 bases. The junction had 11 bases not matched to a gene; V was cut back by 2 bases and J by 3 bases. CDR3 length: 19 amino acids. Germline V lookup: CDR1 PRHDT, CDR2 FYEKMQ (reference sequence). Here the CDR3 DNA reads TGTGCCAGCAGCTTAATGGGGGGACTAGCGGGAGGCCGTTACTACGAGCAGTACTTC. Its translation is CASSLMGGLAGGRYYEQYF.

The rearrangement uses TRBV5-1 and TRBJ2-3; 9 bases agree with TRBD2. CDR3 length equals 14 residues. Trimming cost V 1 base and J 11 bases; bases outside gene matches: 8. Germline loops: CDR1 SGHRS, CDR2 YFSETQ. The CDR3 DNA reads as TGCGCCAGCAGCTTGTCTCAGGCGGGAGGGAAGCAGTATTTT. Translating it yields CASSLSQAGGKQYF.

This clonotype was detected a few times. This chain connects TRBV5-1 to TRBJ2-7; D is undetermined. The germline V gene has CDR1 SGHRS and CDR2 YFSETQ. CDR3 length: 13 residues. Trimming stripped 5 bases from V and 5 bases from J, with 14 bases between. In DNA form, the CDR3 reads TGCGCCAGCAGTTGTCCCCTTTGCGACGAGCAGTACTTC. Translating gives CASSCPLCDEQYF. The entire variable domain, with the rest obtained from reference TRBV5-1 and TRBJ2-7, is as follows: KAGVTQTPRYLIKTRGQQVTLSCSPISGHRSVSWYQQTPGQGLQFLFEYFSETQRNKGNFPGRFSGRQFSNSRSEMNVSTLELGDSALYLCASSCPLCDEQYFGPGTRLTVT.

This rearrangement joins TRBV29-1 to TRBJ1-1; D perhaps matches TRBD1 (5 bases). The CDR3 length is 12 residues. Germline CDR1 is SQVTM and CDR2 is ANQGSEA. V lost 2 bases and J 6 bases, leaving 10 bases between the germline ends. CDR3: CSVERGYPEAFF. The CDR3 bases are TGCAGCGTTGAAAGGGGCTATCCTGAAGCTTTCTTT.

This sequence joins TRBV5-1 and TRBJ2-3; D gene unclear. Trimming took 2 bases from V and 2 from J, leaving 9 bases between them. The CDR3 is 14 amino acids. Looked up from germline, CDR1 is SGHRS and CDR2 is YFSETQ. CDR3 protein: CASSFGRLTDTQYF. The CDR3 DNA is TGCGCCAGCAGCTTTGGCAGACTCACAGATACGCAGTATTTT.

In this sample, this clonotype turned up a few times. The rearrangement uses TRBV20-1 and TRBJ2-7; D remains unclear. With 0 bases removed from V and 3 bases from J, the gap between germline ends came to 18 bases. CDR3 length equals 16 residues. Germline assignment: CDR1 DFQATT and CDR2 SNEGSKA (reference sequence). The CDR3 DNA reads TGCAGTGCTAGAGATAGTAAGTTCGGCTGGGGCTACGAGCAGTACTTC. This codes for CSARDSKFGWGYEQYF.

This chain uses TRBV3-1 with TRBJ2-1; 7 bases are a match to TRBD1. Germline V gene lookup returns CDR1 LGHDT and CDR2 YNNKEL (reference sequence). The junction had 6 bases not matched to a gene; V was cut back by 4 bases and J by 3 bases. The CDR3 length is 15 residues. The CDR3 loop reads CASSRWTGLYNEQFF. CDR3 sequence (DNA): TGTGCCAGCAGCCGTTGGACAGGTCTCTACAATGAGCAGTTCTTC.

V and J are TRBV3-1 and TRBJ2-7; D not resolved. In germline, CDR1 is LGHDT, CDR2 YNNKEL (reference sequence). CDR3 length equals 15 residues. V was pared by 1 base and J by 1 base, with 11 bases between. The CDR3 DNA follows: TGTGCCAGCAGCCAAGTGAAGGGTGGATCCTACGAGCAGTACTTC. Translation gives CASSQVKGGSYEQYF.

This clonotype has at least ten counts. V is TRBV29-1 and J is TRBJ2-7, with a possible D match to TRBD1 (6 bases). Germline loops: CDR1 SQVTM, CDR2 ANQGSEA. CDR3 length: 11 residues. V was trimmed by 4 bases and J by 4 bases, leaving 8 bases between them. The CDR3, as DNA: TGCAGCGTTGCCAGGGGTTACGAGCAGTACTTC. Its protein product is CSVARGYEQYF.

V usage is TRBV7-8 and J usage is TRBJ2-3; D is possibly TRBD2 (6 bases). Trimming took 2 bases from V and 3 from J, leaving 12 bases between them. Germline loops: CDR1 SGHVS, CDR2 FQNEAQ. CDR3 size: 15 residues. The CDR3 sequence: CASSLKAGVTDTQYF. CDR3 sequence (DNA): TGTGCCAGCAGCTTAAAAGCGGGTGTGACAGATACGCAGTATTTT.

V gene TRBV11-2 combines with J gene TRBJ1-3, with a weak D call TRBD1 (5 bases). In germline, CDR1 is SGHAT, CDR2 FQNNGV. CDR3 length equals 13 residues. The V and J ends lost 4 bases and 9 bases respectively, with 13 bases between them. The CDR3 sequence: CASSWGTDATIYF. CDR3 sequence (DNA): TGTGCCAGCAGCTGGGGGACGGATGCCACCATATATTTT.